Listed below are T cell receptor beta chains from one sample, sequenced in a study of healthy donors' naive CD4 and CD8 T cells. Using its own MiXCR run on the reads, TCRdb lists one record per CDR3 protein. The repertoire consists of roughly 200,000 distinct CDR3 sequences, with around 80% occurring once and the leading ten covering approximately 2.5%. The specimen sequenced was naive CD4+ and CD8+ T cells sorted from blood, pooled from several donors. These receptors came from a pool of human donors in good health; the sample pools cells from several healthy donors. The CDR3 runs from the conserved cysteine through the conserved F or W. Each record gives: D gene, J gene, V gene, clone size, CDR3 protein, CDR3 DNA. A D gene is named only where the DNA matches it firmly. Not all rows give a size; the values are once, few, many and, for expanded clones, a class.

d_gene: -; j_gene: TRBJ2-7; v_gene: TRBV5-6; abundance: -; CDR3aa: CASSPDFSYEQYF; CDR3nt: TGTGCCAGCAGCCCGGACTTCTCCTACGAGCAGTACTTC
d_gene: -; j_gene: TRBJ2-7; v_gene: TRBV19; abundance: few; CDR3aa: CASSIFGRPYEQYF; CDR3nt: TGTGCCAGTAGTATATTTGGGAGGCCCTACGAGCAGTACTTC
d_gene: -; j_gene: TRBJ1-5; v_gene: TRBV19; abundance: few; CDR3aa: CASSIGDNQPQHF; CDR3nt: TGTGCCAGTAGTATAGGGGACAATCAGCCCCAGCATTTT
d_gene: -; j_gene: TRBJ1-1; v_gene: TRBV29-1; abundance: -; CDR3aa: CSAQQGSRTEAFF; CDR3nt: TGCAGCGCCCAACAGGGAAGCAGAACTGAAGCTTTCTTT
d_gene: TRBD1; j_gene: TRBJ1-2; v_gene: TRBV27; abundance: -; CDR3aa: CASRGTGFNYGYTF; CDR3nt: TGTGCCAGCAGGGGGACAGGCTTTAACTATGGCTACACCTTC
d_gene: TRBD2; j_gene: TRBJ2-5; v_gene: TRBV19; abundance: -; CDR3aa: CASTPRTSGGFQETQYF; CDR3nt: TGTGCCAGTACTCCCCGGACTAGCGGGGGATTTCAAGAGACCCAGTACTTC
d_gene: TRBD1; j_gene: TRBJ2-7; v_gene: TRBV5-5; abundance: few; CDR3aa: CASSFGTGVFYEQYF; CDR3nt: TGTGCCAGCAGCTTCGGGACAGGGGTCTTCTACGAGCAGTACTTC
d_gene: -; j_gene: TRBJ1-2; v_gene: TRBV20-1; abundance: -; CDR3aa: CSARETGGYTF; CDR3nt: TGCAGTGCTAGAGAAACGGGTGGCTACACCTTC
d_gene: TRBD2; j_gene: TRBJ2-6; v_gene: TRBV6-5; abundance: -; CDR3aa: CASSYSGLAASSGANVLTF; CDR3nt: TGTGCCAGCAGTTACTCAGGGCTAGCGGCTAGCTCTGGGGCCAACGTCCTGACTTTC
d_gene: -; j_gene: TRBJ2-7; v_gene: TRBV6-1; abundance: -; CDR3aa: CASTEGQDSLVGEQYF; CDR3nt: TGTGCCAGCACCGAAGGGCAGGACTCTCTTGTAGGGGAGCAGTACTTC
d_gene: -; j_gene: TRBJ1-1; v_gene: TRBV4-3; abundance: -; CDR3aa: CASSQALEGLNTEAFF; CDR3nt: TGCGCCAGCAGCCAAGCATTGGAGGGTTTGAACACTGAAGCTTTCTTT
d_gene: TRBD2; j_gene: TRBJ2-3; v_gene: TRBV6-6; abundance: -; CDR3aa: CASSSLARTDTQYF; CDR3nt: TGTGCCAGCAGTTCACTAGCGAGGACAGATACGCAGTATTTT
d_gene: -; j_gene: TRBJ2-3; v_gene: TRBV12-3/TRBV12-4; abundance: -; CDR3aa: CASSSFTDTQYF; CDR3nt: TGTGCCAGCAGTTCCTTCACAGATACGCAGTATTTT
d_gene: TRBD1; j_gene: TRBJ1-2; v_gene: TRBV27; abundance: -; CDR3aa: CASSTGGTGKDYGYTF; CDR3nt: TGTGCCAGCAGCACGGGCGGGACAGGGAAGGACTATGGCTACACCTTC
d_gene: TRBD2; j_gene: TRBJ2-7; v_gene: TRBV10-3; abundance: -; CDR3aa: CAISESKTSGGAYEQYF; CDR3nt: TGTGCCATCAGTGAGTCGAAGACTAGCGGGGGTGCCTACGAGCAGTACTTC
d_gene: -; j_gene: TRBJ1-2; v_gene: TRBV29-1; abundance: -; CDR3aa: CSVELGDYGYTF; CDR3nt: TGCAGCGTTGAGTTGGGGGACTATGGCTACACCTTC
d_gene: -; j_gene: TRBJ2-3; v_gene: TRBV29-1; abundance: -; CDR3aa: CTTSLAGIDTQYF; CDR3nt: TGCACCACATCCCTGGCAGGCATAGATACGCAGTATTTT
d_gene: TRBD1; j_gene: TRBJ1-5; v_gene: TRBV19; abundance: -; CDR3aa: CASTVPRTGSNQPQHF; CDR3nt: TGTGCCAGTACCGTTCCCAGGACAGGTAGCAATCAGCCCCAGCATTTT
d_gene: -; j_gene: TRBJ1-1; v_gene: TRBV20-1; abundance: -; CDR3aa: CSARDSGAMNTEAFF; CDR3nt: TGCAGTGCTAGAGATTCAGGGGCAATGAACACTGAAGCTTTCTTT
d_gene: TRBD2; j_gene: TRBJ2-3; v_gene: TRBV4-3; abundance: -; CDR3aa: CASSHERGTITDTQYF; CDR3nt: TGCGCCAGCAGCCATGAGCGGGGGACGATAACAGATACGCAGTATTTT
d_gene: TRBD1; j_gene: TRBJ2-4; v_gene: TRBV24-1; abundance: few; CDR3aa: CATSDPGQGAKNIQYF; CDR3nt: TGTGCCACCAGTGACCCTGGACAGGGGGCCAAAAACATTCAGTACTTC
d_gene: TRBD2; j_gene: TRBJ2-7; v_gene: TRBV29-1; abundance: -; CDR3aa: CSVGRLAGEYQYF; CDR3nt: TGCAGCGTTGGGAGGCTAGCGGGAGAGTATCAGTACTTC
d_gene: TRBD2; j_gene: TRBJ2-1; v_gene: TRBV29-1; abundance: -; CDR3aa: CSVPGLVLGEQFF; CDR3nt: TGCAGCGTTCCGGGACTAGTTTTGGGTGAGCAGTTCTTC
d_gene: -; j_gene: TRBJ2-7; v_gene: TRBV29-1; abundance: -; CDR3aa: CSFRHDSDEQYF; CDR3nt: TGCAGCTTCCGACACGACTCGGACGAGCAGTACTTC
d_gene: -; j_gene: TRBJ2-1; v_gene: TRBV19; abundance: -; CDR3aa: CVSSIPQGSSYNEQFF; CDR3nt: TGTGTCAGTAGTATCCCCCAGGGGAGCTCCTACAATGAGCAGTTCTTC
d_gene: TRBD2; j_gene: TRBJ2-5; v_gene: TRBV27; abundance: few; CDR3aa: CASSPPRLAVSQETQYF; CDR3nt: TGTGCCAGCAGTCCTCCCAGACTAGCGGTCTCCCAAGAGACCCAGTACTTC
d_gene: -; j_gene: TRBJ1-1; v_gene: TRBV29-1; abundance: few; CDR3aa: CSLTLMNTEAFF; CDR3nt: TGCAGCCTCACCTTAATGAACACTGAAGCTTTCTTT
d_gene: -; j_gene: TRBJ1-1; v_gene: TRBV19; abundance: -; CDR3aa: CASSIVAGTPNTEAFF; CDR3nt: TGTGCCAGTAGTATAGTCGCAGGGACACCGAACACTGAAGCTTTCTTT
d_gene: -; j_gene: TRBJ2-1; v_gene: TRBV23-1; abundance: -; CDR3aa: CASSQSWPRHWLRSGSSYNEQFF; CDR3nt: TGCGCCAGCAGTCAATCGTGGCCAAGACATTGGCTTCGGAGCGGTAGCTCCTACAATGAGCAGTTCTTC
d_gene: -; j_gene: TRBJ2-5; v_gene: TRBV20-1; abundance: -; CDR3aa: CSARDLFRGSEETQYF; CDR3nt: TGCAGTGCTAGAGATCTGTTTAGGGGTAGCGAGGAGACCCAGTACTTC
d_gene: TRBD1; j_gene: TRBJ2-5; v_gene: TRBV2; abundance: -; CDR3aa: CASGADRGRAETQYF; CDR3nt: TGTGCCAGCGGGGCGGACAGGGGGCGTGCGGAGACCCAGTACTTC
d_gene: -; j_gene: TRBJ1-1; v_gene: TRBV20-1; abundance: -; CDR3aa: CSARKTGNMNTEAFF; CDR3nt: TGCAGTGCTAGAAAGACAGGCAACATGAACACTGAAGCTTTCTTT
d_gene: -; j_gene: TRBJ1-1; v_gene: TRBV19; abundance: -; CDR3aa: CASSAALNTEAFF; CDR3nt: TGTGCCAGTAGTGCAGCTTTGAACACTGAGGCTTTCTTT
d_gene: -; j_gene: TRBJ2-7; v_gene: TRBV29-1; abundance: few; CDR3aa: CSVGATYEQYF; CDR3nt: TGCAGCGTTGGTGCCACCTACGAGCAGTACTTC
d_gene: -; j_gene: TRBJ1-1; v_gene: TRBV19; abundance: few; CDR3aa: CASTVWGELGTEAFF; CDR3nt: TGTGCCAGCACCGTCTGGGGGGAACTCGGCACTGAAGCTTTCTTT
d_gene: -; j_gene: TRBJ1-1; v_gene: TRBV4-3; abundance: -; CDR3aa: CASSQTGNTEAFF; CDR3nt: TGCGCCAGCAGCCAGACAGGTAACACTGAAGCTTTCTTT
d_gene: TRBD2; j_gene: TRBJ2-3; v_gene: TRBV6-5; abundance: -; CDR3aa: CASSWGLAGITDTQYF; CDR3nt: TGTGCCAGCAGTTGGGGACTAGCGGGAATCACAGATACGCAGTATTTT
d_gene: -; j_gene: TRBJ2-1; v_gene: TRBV6-5; abundance: -; CDR3aa: CASLKGRGSYNEQFF; CDR3nt: TGTGCCAGCCTTAAGGGGAGGGGGTCCTACAATGAGCAGTTCTTC
d_gene: -; j_gene: TRBJ2-1; v_gene: TRBV5-4; abundance: -; CDR3aa: CASSSRDTYNEQFF; CDR3nt: TGTGCCAGCAGCTCACGAGATACCTACAATGAGCAGTTCTTC
d_gene: TRBD1; j_gene: TRBJ2-7; v_gene: TRBV6-5; abundance: -; CDR3aa: CASSYGGTGTFRREQYF; CDR3nt: TGTGCCAGCAGTTACGGGGGGACAGGGACCTTTCGCCGCGAGCAGTACTTC
d_gene: TRBD2; j_gene: TRBJ2-1; v_gene: TRBV2; abundance: -; CDR3aa: CASSEVAGVRNEQFF; CDR3nt: TGTGCCAGCAGTGAAGTAGCGGGAGTAAGAAATGAGCAGTTCTTC
d_gene: -; j_gene: TRBJ1-3; v_gene: TRBV30; abundance: -; CDR3aa: CAWNLQSSGNTIYF; CDR3nt: TGTGCCTGGAACCTCCAGAGCTCTGGAAACACCATATATTTT
d_gene: TRBD1; j_gene: TRBJ1-1; v_gene: TRBV29-1; abundance: few; CDR3aa: CSVLGQGYTEAFF; CDR3nt: TGCAGCGTTCTGGGACAGGGGTACACTGAAGCTTTCTTT
d_gene: -; j_gene: TRBJ1-5; v_gene: TRBV19; abundance: few; CDR3aa: CASSIDLLASNQPQHF; CDR3nt: TGTGCCAGTAGTATAGATCTTTTGGCTAGCAATCAGCCCCAGCATTTT
d_gene: TRBD1; j_gene: TRBJ2-7; v_gene: TRBV29-1; abundance: -; CDR3aa: CSEHRGLSPPSSYEQYF; CDR3nt: TGCAGCGAACACAGGGGGCTAAGTCCTCCCTCCTCCTACGAGCAGTACTTC
d_gene: -; j_gene: TRBJ1-2; v_gene: TRBV12-3/TRBV12-4; abundance: -; CDR3aa: CASSSRQPPYGYTF; CDR3nt: TGTGCCAGCAGTTCCCGACAGCCGCCCTATGGCTACACCTTC
d_gene: -; j_gene: TRBJ1-5; v_gene: TRBV4-2; abundance: -; CDR3aa: CASSQDWRESNQPQHF; CDR3nt: TGTGCCAGCAGCCAAGATTGGCGGGAGAGCAATCAGCCCCAGCATTTT
d_gene: -; j_gene: TRBJ1-1; v_gene: TRBV29-1; abundance: -; CDR3aa: CSVEGIPVSDTEAFF; CDR3nt: TGCAGCGTTGAAGGAATCCCCGTATCAGACACTGAAGCTTTCTTT
d_gene: TRBD1; j_gene: TRBJ1-6; v_gene: TRBV12-3/TRBV12-4; abundance: -; CDR3aa: CASSRQGALSPLHF; CDR3nt: TGTGCCAGCAGTCGACAGGGGGCCCTATCACCCCTCCACTTT